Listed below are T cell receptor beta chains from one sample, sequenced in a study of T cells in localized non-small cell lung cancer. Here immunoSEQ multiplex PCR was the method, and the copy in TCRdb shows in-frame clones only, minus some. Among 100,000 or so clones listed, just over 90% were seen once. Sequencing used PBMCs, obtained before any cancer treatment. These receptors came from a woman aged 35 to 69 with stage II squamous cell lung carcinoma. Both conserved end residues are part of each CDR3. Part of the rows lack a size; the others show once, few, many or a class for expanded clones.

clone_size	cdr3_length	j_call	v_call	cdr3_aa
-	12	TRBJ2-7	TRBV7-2	CASSGRGYEQYF
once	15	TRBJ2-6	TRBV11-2	CASSPVGSGANVLTF
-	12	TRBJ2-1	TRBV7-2	CASSLEEVEQFF
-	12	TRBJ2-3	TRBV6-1	CASSVGRDTQYF
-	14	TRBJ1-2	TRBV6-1	CASSDWQPTYGYTF
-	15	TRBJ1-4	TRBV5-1	CASSLRATTNEKLFF
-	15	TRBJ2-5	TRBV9	CASSTRTGIRETQYF
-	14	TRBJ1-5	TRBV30	CAWSQGLGNQPQHF
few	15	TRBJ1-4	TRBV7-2	CASSLGQGTNEKLFF
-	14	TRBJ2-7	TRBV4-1	CASSQTGISYEQYF
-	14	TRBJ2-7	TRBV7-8	CASSLARGFYEQYF
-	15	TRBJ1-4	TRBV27	CASSLSDRANEKLFF
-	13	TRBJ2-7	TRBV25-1	CASSELDGYEQYF
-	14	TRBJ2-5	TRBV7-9	CASSLDGGEETQYF
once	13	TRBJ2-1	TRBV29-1	CSVGQGFYNEQFF
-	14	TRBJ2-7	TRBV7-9	CASSLGDVSYEQYF
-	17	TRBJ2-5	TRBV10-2	CASSPELAFRGLETQYF
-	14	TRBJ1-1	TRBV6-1	CASSEASWSQRAFF
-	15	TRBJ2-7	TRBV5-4	CASSLPGTPGHEQYF
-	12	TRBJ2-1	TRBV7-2	CASSLVGGGVFF
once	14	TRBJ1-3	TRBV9	CASSFGTSGNTIYF
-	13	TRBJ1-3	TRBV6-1	CASSTGSGNTIYF
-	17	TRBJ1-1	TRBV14	CASSQDRRQGRGTEAFF